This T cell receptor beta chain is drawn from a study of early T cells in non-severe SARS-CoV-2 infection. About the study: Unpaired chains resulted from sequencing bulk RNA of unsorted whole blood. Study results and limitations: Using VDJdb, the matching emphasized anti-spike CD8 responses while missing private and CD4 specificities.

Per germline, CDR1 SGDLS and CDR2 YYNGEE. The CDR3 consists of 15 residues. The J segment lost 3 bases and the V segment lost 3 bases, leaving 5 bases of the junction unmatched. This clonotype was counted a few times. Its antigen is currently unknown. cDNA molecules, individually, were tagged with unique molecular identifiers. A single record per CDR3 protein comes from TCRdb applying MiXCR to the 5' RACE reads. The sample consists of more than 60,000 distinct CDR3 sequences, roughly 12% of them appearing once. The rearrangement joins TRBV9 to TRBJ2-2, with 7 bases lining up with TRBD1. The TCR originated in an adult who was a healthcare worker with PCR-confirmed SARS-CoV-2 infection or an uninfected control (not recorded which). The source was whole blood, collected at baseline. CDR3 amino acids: CASSATGFHTGELFF. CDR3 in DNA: TGTGCCAGCAGCGCGACAGGGTTTCACACCGGGGAGCTGTTTTTT.